The clone carrying this T cell receptor (beta chain) was detected once. The antigen is not known. The ends were cut back, 5 bases at V and 7 bases at J, with 14 bases in the middle. In germline, CDR1 is SEHNR, CDR2 FQNEAQ (reference sequence). The CDR3 spans 13 residues. The data were obtained in a study of OX40 agonist ivuxolimab in advanced cancers. About the study: In this cohort, patients received ivuxolimab, an agonistic anti-OX40 (CD134) antibody. Those treated in dose escalation had hepatocellular carcinoma, melanoma, renal cell cancer or head and neck cancer.

Study-wide results and caveats: Individuals who were partial responders at 0.1-3.0 mg/kg had clonal expansion that ranked among the lowest. Circulating CD4+ and CD8+ T cells showed clonal expansion by week 6 at 0.1 to 3.0 mg/kg.

The protocol was immunoSEQ multiplex PCR, while the TCRdb copy is restricted to in-frame clones and leaves out a portion. The sample has tens of thousands of clones, roughly 80% seen once. V gene TRBV7-9 combines with J gene TRBJ2-5, with D perhaps matching TRBD1 (6 bases). The sample in question was CD4+ or CD8+ T cells sorted from blood, obtained in a trial of the OX40 agonist ivuxolimab. This TCR was recovered from an adult with an advanced solid tumor such as melanoma, head and neck, liver or kidney cancer. The CDR3: CASSLGAVWTQYF. CDR3 nucleotide sequence: TGTGCCAGCAGCCTGGGGGCTGTTTGGACCCAGTACTTC.